This T cell receptor (beta chain) was retrieved from a study of control samples from healthy donors and cancer patients. This CDR3 region has 17 residues. Generated by immunoSEQ multiplex PCR, the TCRdb table keeps only in-frame clones and is missing some. The sample contains approximately 140,000 clones, about nine tenths of which appear only once. This sequence joins TRBV1 and TRBJ2-5; TRBD2, the table's D call, lacks a check against the DNA. TRBV1 constitutes a pseudogene. Sequencing was carried out using blood. This TCR derives from a man aged 25-40 years in good health. The DNA for the CDR3 is TGCACCAGCAGCCAAGTGGGTTCGGGAGGGCCATGTGAGACCCAGTACTTC. It is translated as CTSSQVGSGGPCETQYF.